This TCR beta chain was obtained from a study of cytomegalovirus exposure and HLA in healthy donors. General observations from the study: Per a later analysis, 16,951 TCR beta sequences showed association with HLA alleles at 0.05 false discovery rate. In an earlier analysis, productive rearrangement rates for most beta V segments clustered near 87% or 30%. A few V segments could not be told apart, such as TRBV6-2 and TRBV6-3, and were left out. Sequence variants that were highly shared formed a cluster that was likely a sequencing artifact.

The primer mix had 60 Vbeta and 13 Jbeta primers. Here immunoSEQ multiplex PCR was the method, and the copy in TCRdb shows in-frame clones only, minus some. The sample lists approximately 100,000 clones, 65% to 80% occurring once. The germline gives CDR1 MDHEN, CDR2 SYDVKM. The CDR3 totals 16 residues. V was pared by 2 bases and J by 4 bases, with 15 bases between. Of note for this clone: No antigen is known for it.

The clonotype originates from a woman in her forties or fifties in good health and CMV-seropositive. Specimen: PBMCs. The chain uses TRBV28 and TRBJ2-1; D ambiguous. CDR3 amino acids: CASSLHPQKFYNEQFF. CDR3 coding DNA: TGTGCCAGCAGTTTACATCCCCAGAAATTTTACAATGAGCAGTTCTTC.